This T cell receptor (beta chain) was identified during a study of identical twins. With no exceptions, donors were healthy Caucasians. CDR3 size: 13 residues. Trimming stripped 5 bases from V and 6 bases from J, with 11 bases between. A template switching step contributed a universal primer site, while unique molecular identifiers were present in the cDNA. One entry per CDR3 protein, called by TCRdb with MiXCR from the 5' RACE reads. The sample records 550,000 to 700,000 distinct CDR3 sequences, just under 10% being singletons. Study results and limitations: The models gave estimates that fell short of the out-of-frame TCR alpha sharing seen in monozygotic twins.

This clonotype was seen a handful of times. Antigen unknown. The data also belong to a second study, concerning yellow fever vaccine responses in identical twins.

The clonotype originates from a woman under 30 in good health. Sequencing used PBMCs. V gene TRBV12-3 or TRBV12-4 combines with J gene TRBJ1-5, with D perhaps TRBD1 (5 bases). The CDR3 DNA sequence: TGTGCCAGCAGTCCCAGGGTGGGTCAGCCCCAGCATTTT. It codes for CASSPRVGQPQHF.